Listed below are T cell receptor beta chains from one sample, sequenced in a study of human T cells and chemical hapten exposure. From the RACE reads, TCRdb called clonotypes with MiXCR, one entry per CDR3 protein. The data show about 35,000 distinct CDR3 sequences, approximately 12% seen once. Sequenced material: whole blood, taken in connection with sensitization to the hapten diphenylcyclopropenone (DPC). Receptor source: a woman between 35 and 50 years old with alopecia areata. Some clones in this sample may be carry-over from other donors' samples. CDR3s include the opening cysteine and the closing phenylalanine or tryptophan. The order of the fields is D gene, V gene, J gene, clone size, CDR3 protein, CDR3 DNA. D genes are given only for firm matches. Part of the rows lack a size; the others show once, few, many or a class for expanded clones.

d_gene: TRBD2; v_gene: TRBV7-2; j_gene: TRBJ2-7; abundance: .; CDR3aa: CASSLIRGGWEQYF; CDR3nt: TGTGCCAGCAGCTTAATACGGGGGGGATGGGAGCAGTACTTC
d_gene: .; v_gene: TRBV30; j_gene: TRBJ2-1; abundance: many; CDR3aa: CAWSLGTVSYNEQFF; CDR3nt: TGTGCCTGGAGCTTAGGGACGGTCTCCTACAATGAGCAGTTCTTC
d_gene: .; v_gene: TRBV12-3/TRBV12-4; j_gene: TRBJ2-3; abundance: many; CDR3aa: CASSLGDHTQYF; CDR3nt: TGTGCCAGCAGTTTAGGAGATCATACGCAGTATTTT
d_gene: TRBD2; v_gene: TRBV29-1; j_gene: TRBJ2-7; abundance: few; CDR3aa: CSILAAGEQYF; CDR3nt: TGCAGCATCCTAGCGGCGGGGGAGCAGTACTTC
d_gene: .; v_gene: TRBV6-2/TRBV6-3; j_gene: TRBJ2-3; abundance: .; CDR3aa: CASSYLDTQYF; CDR3nt: TGTGCCAGCAGTTACCTAGATACGCAGTATTTT
d_gene: .; v_gene: TRBV2; j_gene: TRBJ2-7; abundance: .; CDR3aa: CASRLARTYEQYF; CDR3nt: TGTGCCAGCAGGCTAGCTCGAACCTACGAGCAGTACTTC
d_gene: TRBD1; v_gene: TRBV4-3; j_gene: TRBJ2-7; abundance: .; CDR3aa: CASSLGGQGTYEQYF; CDR3nt: TGCGCCAGCAGCCTGGGGGGACAGGGGACCTACGAGCAGTACTTC
d_gene: .; v_gene: TRBV7-9; j_gene: TRBJ2-5; abundance: .; CDR3aa: CASSFRETQYF; CDR3nt: TGTGCCAGCAGCTTTAGGGAGACCCAGTACTTC
d_gene: TRBD1; v_gene: TRBV27; j_gene: TRBJ2-3; abundance: .; CDR3aa: CASSSQNRGPPPDTQYF; CDR3nt: TGTGCCAGCAGTTCCCAGAACAGGGGGCCCCCCCCAGATACGCAGTATTTT
d_gene: .; v_gene: TRBV20-1; j_gene: TRBJ2-3; abundance: .; CDR3aa: CSATPAEDTQYF; CDR3nt: TGCAGTGCGACCCCTGCGGAAGATACGCAGTATTTT
d_gene: TRBD1; v_gene: TRBV24-1; j_gene: TRBJ2-1; abundance: many; CDR3aa: CATSDFGTVNEQFF; CDR3nt: TGTGCCACCAGTGATTTTGGGACAGTAAATGAGCAGTTCTTC
d_gene: .; v_gene: TRBV19; j_gene: TRBJ2-7; abundance: many; CDR3aa: CASSIRDGSYEQYF; CDR3nt: TGTGCCAGTAGTATCCGGGACGGGTCCTACGAGCAGTACTTC
d_gene: .; v_gene: TRBV14; j_gene: TRBJ1-2; abundance: .; CDR3aa: CASSQRTYGYTF; CDR3nt: TGTGCCAGCAGCCAACGGACATATGGCTACACCTTC
d_gene: .; v_gene: TRBV30; j_gene: TRBJ2-7; abundance: few; CDR3aa: CAGALLGRRGGEQYF; CDR3nt: TGTGCCGGGGCCCTATTAGGAAGGAGGGGAGGCGAGCAGTACTTC
d_gene: TRBD1; v_gene: TRBV28; j_gene: TRBJ1-2; abundance: few; CDR3aa: CASNPGGPYYGYTF; CDR3nt: TGTGCCAGCAACCCAGGGGGCCCCTATTATGGCTACACCTTC
d_gene: .; v_gene: TRBV25-1; j_gene: TRBJ1-4; abundance: many; CDR3aa: CASSEGGGGEKLFF; CDR3nt: TGTGCCAGCAGTGAAGGAGGGGGAGGTGAAAAACTGTTTTTT
d_gene: TRBD1; v_gene: TRBV18; j_gene: TRBJ2-3; abundance: few; CDR3aa: CASRTGVTDTQYF; CDR3nt: TGTGCCAGCCGTACAGGGGTGACAGATACGCAGTATTTT
d_gene: .; v_gene: TRBV4-1; j_gene: TRBJ2-1; abundance: many; CDR3aa: CASSHPTRSNEQFF; CDR3nt: TGCGCCAGCAGCCACCCCACAAGGAGTAATGAGCAGTTCTTC
d_gene: TRBD1; v_gene: TRBV6-5; j_gene: TRBJ2-7; abundance: many; CDR3aa: CASTLSGTGAYEQYF; CDR3nt: TGTGCCAGCACCCTGTCCGGGACAGGAGCCTACGAGCAGTACTTC
d_gene: .; v_gene: TRBV11-2; j_gene: TRBJ1-5; abundance: .; CDR3aa: CASSLGYGGYNQPQHF; CDR3nt: TGTGCCAGCAGCTTAGGGTACGGCGGGTACAATCAGCCCCAGCATTTT
d_gene: .; v_gene: TRBV7-6; j_gene: TRBJ2-3; abundance: .; CDR3aa: CASSPRPQGDTQYF; CDR3nt: TGTGCCAGCAGCCCAAGGCCGCAGGGAGATACGCAGTATTTT
d_gene: .; v_gene: TRBV7-2; j_gene: TRBJ2-3; abundance: .; CDR3aa: CASSLHSADTQYF; CDR3nt: TGTGCCAGCAGCTTACACAGCGCGGATACGCAGTATTTT
d_gene: TRBD2; v_gene: TRBV7-2; j_gene: TRBJ2-1; abundance: .; CDR3aa: CASSRLAGGSYNEQFF; CDR3nt: TGTGCCAGCAGCCGACTAGCGGGGGGTAGCTACAATGAGCAGTTCTTC
d_gene: .; v_gene: TRBV4-1; j_gene: TRBJ1-2; abundance: many; CDR3aa: CASSQAGDGYTF; CDR3nt: TGCGCCAGCAGCCAAGCAGGGGATGGCTACACCTTC
d_gene: .; v_gene: TRBV6-2/TRBV6-3; j_gene: TRBJ1-5; abundance: many; CDR3aa: CASSLVGPHQPQHF; CDR3nt: TGTGCCAGCAGTTTGGTAGGGCCACATCAGCCCCAGCATTTT
d_gene: .; v_gene: TRBV18; j_gene: TRBJ2-3; abundance: many; CDR3aa: CASSPGKNHDTQYF; CDR3nt: TGTGCCAGCTCACCGGGCAAGAATCATGATACGCAGTATTTT
d_gene: .; v_gene: TRBV21-1; j_gene: TRBJ1-1; abundance: many; CDR3aa: CASSKSQGQVNTEAFF; CDR3nt: TGTGCCAGCAGCAAATCGCAGGGACAGGTGAACACTGAAGCTTTCTTT
d_gene: .; v_gene: TRBV27; j_gene: TRBJ2-5; abundance: many; CDR3aa: CASSLAGTQYF; CDR3nt: TGTGCCAGCAGTTTAGCCGGGACCCAGTACTTC
d_gene: .; v_gene: TRBV7-2; j_gene: TRBJ1-2; abundance: many; CDR3aa: CASSPSGTPTYGYTF; CDR3nt: TGTGCCAGCAGCCCCTCAGGGACTCCCACCTATGGCTACACCTTC